The rows below give T cell receptor beta chains drawn from one sample of a study of blood T cell repertoires in COVID-19. The repertoire was sequenced with immunoSEQ multiplex PCR; TCRdb's copy has only in-frame clones and lacks some. The sample has around 200,000 clones, about four fifths seen once. Sample: PBMCs or T cells enriched from blood (not recorded which). The receptors shown here come from a woman aged 30 to 39 who had recovered from COVID-19. CDR3s include the opening cysteine and the closing phenylalanine or tryptophan. The D gene is left open where the match is weak. Rows give clone size only sometimes, using once, few, many, or a class for an expanded clone.

size: few; D: NA; J: TRBJ1-1; V: TRBV30; DNA: TGTGCCTGGAGTCGGGACAACCTGAACACTGAAGCTTTCTTT; CDR3: CAWSRDNLNTEAFF
size: NA; D: NA; J: TRBJ1-4; V: TRBV6-5; DNA: TGTGCCAGCAGGGACGACAGCTTGCTAAATGAAAAACTGTTTTTT; CDR3: CASRDDSLLNEKLFF
size: once; D: TRBD2; J: TRBJ2-2; V: TRBV6-5; DNA: TGTGCCAGCAGGGGAGCGGGAGCCGGGGAGCTGTTTTTT; CDR3: CASRGAGAGELFF
size: NA; D: NA; J: TRBJ2-7; V: TRBV12-3/TRBV12-4; DNA: TGTGCCAGCAGTTCGACATACGAGCAGTACTTC; CDR3: CASSSTYEQYF
size: NA; D: NA; J: TRBJ2-2; V: TRBV7-9; DNA: TGTGCCAGCAGCTTTTGGGGGGTCATCGGGGAGCTGTTTTTT; CDR3: CASSFWGVIGELFF
size: NA; D: NA; J: TRBJ2-1; V: TRBV28; DNA: TGTGCCAGCTCATTTGGCAGATGGAATGAGCAGTTCTTC; CDR3: CASSFGRWNEQFF
size: few; D: TRBD1; J: TRBJ1-6; V: TRBV7-2; DNA: TGTGCCAGCAGCTTAGTTTCTGGGACAGCAAATTCACCCCTCCACTTT; CDR3: CASSLVSGTANSPLHF
size: NA; D: NA; J: TRBJ2-2; V: TRBV18; DNA: TGTGCCAGCTCACCAACCGGAACTAGCTCAGGGGAGCTGTTTTTT; CDR3: CASSPTGTSSGELFF
size: NA; D: NA; J: TRBJ2-1; V: TRBV9; DNA: TGTGCCAGCAGCGCCCTAGAGAATGAGCAGTTCTTC; CDR3: CASSALENEQFF
size: once; D: NA; J: TRBJ2-1; V: TRBV7-8; DNA: TGTGCCAGCAGCTTATCCCCAGGGACATCTTACAATGAGCAGTTCTTC; CDR3: CASSLSPGTSYNEQFF
size: NA; D: NA; J: TRBJ2-5; V: TRBV2; DNA: TGTGCCAGCAGTGAAAGTCTACTAATCCTCGGAGAGACCCAGTACTTC; CDR3: CASSESLLILGETQYF
size: NA; D: TRBD1; J: TRBJ1-1; V: TRBV15; DNA: TGTGCCACCAGCAGAGAGGCAGGGGGAGCCACTGAAGCTTTCTTT; CDR3: CATSREAGGATEAFF
size: NA; D: NA; J: TRBJ1-2; V: TRBV28; DNA: TGTGCCAGCAGCCTAACCCCGACAGGTGGGGCCTATGGCTACACCTTC; CDR3: CASSLTPTGGAYGYTF
size: NA; D: NA; J: TRBJ1-1; V: TRBV19; DNA: TGTGCCAGTAGTATAGAGTCCGGGGGGATCCCTGAAGCTTTCTTT; CDR3: CASSIESGGIPEAFF
size: NA; D: NA; J: TRBJ1-2; V: TRBV9; DNA: TGTGCCAGCAGCGTCGGGCAGGGTCACTATGGCTACACCTTC; CDR3: CASSVGQGHYGYTF
size: few; D: NA; J: TRBJ1-4; V: TRBV7-9; DNA: TGTGCCAGCAGCTTCAGGGAACTTGACGAAAAACTGTTTTTT; CDR3: CASSFRELDEKLFF
size: NA; D: NA; J: TRBJ1-5; V: TRBV18; DNA: TGTGCCAGCTCACCGCCAGATAGCAATCAGCCCCAGCATTTT; CDR3: CASSPPDSNQPQHF
size: NA; D: TRBD1; J: TRBJ2-5; V: TRBV5-1; DNA: TGCGCCAGCAGACGAACAGGGGGCGAAAAACAAGAGACCCAGTACTTC; CDR3: CASRRTGGEKQETQYF
size: NA; D: NA; J: TRBJ2-2; V: TRBV10-3; DNA: TGTGCCATCAGTCCGGGAGGGGGCTCCGGGACCGGGGAGCTGTTTTTT; CDR3: CAISPGGGSGTGELFF
size: NA; D: TRBD1; J: TRBJ2-6; V: TRBV2; DNA: TGTGCCAGCCGACTGCTGACAGGGATCACTAACTCTGGGGCCAACGTCCTGACTTTC; CDR3: CASRLLTGITNSGANVLTF
size: many; D: TRBD1; J: TRBJ1-4; V: TRBV5-1; DNA: TGCGCCAGCAGCGGACAGGGGGCTAATGAAAAACTGTTTTTT; CDR3: CASSGQGANEKLFF
size: NA; D: TRBD1; J: TRBJ2-4; V: TRBV19; DNA: TGTGCCAGTAGCATCCCCGGGACAGGGACAGACATTCAGTACTTC; CDR3: CASSIPGTGTDIQYF
size: NA; D: NA; J: TRBJ1-2; V: TRBV7-3; DNA: TGTGCCAGCAGCTTAACCCGGGAATCGGGCGGCTACACCTTC; CDR3: CASSLTRESGGYTF
size: NA; D: TRBD2; J: TRBJ2-3; V: TRBV9; DNA: TGTGCCAGCAGCCCGCCGAGGACTAGCGGGGGGGCCACAGATACGCAATATTTT; CDR3: CASSPPRTSGGATDTQYF
size: NA; D: TRBD1; J: TRBJ2-2; V: TRBV11-2; DNA: TGTGCCAGCAGAATTGAACGGGACAGGTACACCGGGGAGCTGTTTTTT; CDR3: CASRIERDRYTGELFF
size: NA; D: NA; J: TRBJ1-4; V: TRBV10-1; DNA: TGCGCCAGCAGTGAGTTTAACGGGTTCTGGGAAAAACTGTTTTTT; CDR3: CASSEFNGFWEKLFF
size: NA; D: NA; J: TRBJ2-3; V: TRBV19; DNA: TGTGCCAGTAGTATAGCGGAACCGGGAACAGATACGCAGTATTTT; CDR3: CASSIAEPGTDTQYF
size: NA; D: NA; J: TRBJ1-6; V: TRBV28; DNA: TGTGCCAGCACTACTCCCGGACGGGATTTCCCCCTCCACTTT; CDR3: CASTTPGRDFPLHF
size: once; D: TRBD1; J: TRBJ1-1; V: TRBV15; DNA: TGTGCCACCAGGACCGGACAGGGAAGGGAAGCTTTCTTT; CDR3: CATRTGQGREAFF
size: once; D: NA; J: TRBJ2-3; V: TRBV11-3; DNA: TGTGCCAGCAGCTTAGGCGGAGCTAGCACAGATACGCAGTATTTT; CDR3: CASSLGGASTDTQYF
size: NA; D: NA; J: TRBJ2-7; V: TRBV19; DNA: TGTGCCAGTAGTTACGGACAGCTGACCAACGAGCAGTACTTC; CDR3: CASSYGQLTNEQYF
size: NA; D: TRBD1; J: TRBJ2-5; V: TRBV9; DNA: TGTGCCAGCAGCGTAGGCAACCCGGGACAGGGGAGAGAGACCCAGTACTTC; CDR3: CASSVGNPGQGRETQYF
size: NA; D: TRBD2; J: TRBJ2-5; V: TRBV27; DNA: TGTGCCAGCAGTTTCGGTCTAGCGGGAGGGCAAGAGACCCAGTACTTC; CDR3: CASSFGLAGGQETQYF
size: NA; D: TRBD1; J: TRBJ2-1; V: TRBV2; DNA: TGTGCCAGCAGTGAGGATAGGGACAGGGTAGAGAATGAGCAGTTCTTC; CDR3: CASSEDRDRVENEQFF
size: NA; D: NA; J: TRBJ1-3; V: TRBV3-1/TRBV3-2; DNA: TGTGCCAGCAGCCAAGGTAAAGGACTCTCTGGAAACACCATATATTTT; CDR3: CASSQGKGLSGNTIYF
size: few; D: TRBD1; J: TRBJ2-3; V: TRBV7-6; DNA: TGTGCCAGCAGCAGCCCGGGACAGGGGCTTAATACGCAGTATTTT; CDR3: CASSSPGQGLNTQYF
size: NA; D: TRBD1; J: TRBJ1-6; V: TRBV6-5; DNA: TGTGCCAGCAGTTCCCGGGGACAGGCCACCCTCCACTTT; CDR3: CASSSRGQATLHF
size: NA; D: NA; J: TRBJ1-2; V: TRBV6-1; DNA: TGTGCCAGCAGTGAATCTGCGAACTATGGCTACACCTTC; CDR3: CASSESANYGYTF
size: NA; D: NA; J: TRBJ1-4; V: TRBV28; DNA: TGTGCCAGCAGTGGCCCCCGGGGTCCAACTAATGAAAAACTGTTTTTT; CDR3: CASSGPRGPTNEKLFF
size: NA; D: TRBD1; J: TRBJ2-3; V: TRBV24-1; DNA: TGTGCCACCGGACAGGGGGCCCCGGATACGCAGTATTTT; CDR3: CATGQGAPDTQYF
size: NA; D: NA; J: TRBJ2-5; V: TRBV29-1; DNA: TGCAGCGTTGAAGGTGGAGGGGCTGAGGAGACCCAGTACTTC; CDR3: CSVEGGGAEETQYF
size: few; D: NA; J: TRBJ1-2; V: TRBV19; DNA: TGTGCCAGTAGTAAGGATCAGGGGCTTGGCTATGGCTACACCTTC; CDR3: CASSKDQGLGYGYTF
size: NA; D: TRBD1; J: TRBJ1-3; V: TRBV7-9; DNA: TGTGCCAGCAGCTTCACAGGGGAGGCCGGAAACACCATATATTTT; CDR3: CASSFTGEAGNTIYF
size: few; D: TRBD1; J: TRBJ1-1; V: TRBV11-2; DNA: TGTGCCAGCACGCCACAGGGGTGGAACACTGAAGCTTTCTTT; CDR3: CASTPQGWNTEAFF
size: NA; D: NA; J: TRBJ2-6; V: TRBV3-1/TRBV3-2; DNA: TGTGCCAGCAGTTACTCAGGCTCCGGGGCCAACGTCCTGACTTTC; CDR3: CASSYSGSGANVLTF
size: NA; D: TRBD1; J: TRBJ2-1; V: TRBV27; DNA: TGTGCCAGCATCCCTGACAGGGGGAGTAGCGAGCAGTTCTTC; CDR3: CASIPDRGSSEQFF
size: NA; D: NA; J: TRBJ1-5; V: TRBV15; DNA: TGTGCCACCAGCAGAGATTACAGCCATCAGCCCCAGCATTTT; CDR3: CATSRDYSHQPQHF
size: NA; D: NA; J: TRBJ2-5; V: TRBV19; DNA: TGTGCCAGTAGTACTGTTGTTGCGAGGGAGACCCAGTACTTC; CDR3: CASSTVVARETQYF
size: NA; D: NA; J: TRBJ1-1; V: TRBV27; DNA: TGTGCCACCCGGAGGGGCACTGAAGCTTTCTTT; CDR3: CATRRGTEAFF
size: many; D: NA; J: TRBJ1-5; V: TRBV12-5; DNA: TGTGCTAGTGGTCCCCCCCAGGACAGAAATCAGCCCCAGCATTTT; CDR3: CASGPPQDRNQPQHF
size: NA; D: NA; J: TRBJ1-3; V: TRBV11-2; DNA: TGTGCCAGCAGCTCCCGGGACACTAGCTCTGGAAACACCATATATTTT; CDR3: CASSSRDTSSGNTIYF
size: NA; D: TRBD2; J: TRBJ2-1; V: TRBV7-2; DNA: TGTGCCAGCAGCTTGGTGCGGGGGGTCTACAATGAGCAGTTCTTC; CDR3: CASSLVRGVYNEQFF
size: NA; D: NA; J: TRBJ1-2; V: TRBV7-9; DNA: TGTGCCAGCAGCTTCTCCTCCCAGGGTGAGGGCTACACCTTC; CDR3: CASSFSSQGEGYTF
size: NA; D: NA; J: TRBJ1-3; V: TRBV7-9; DNA: TGTGCCAGCAGCTTTTCCGCGGTCTCTGGAAACACCATATATTTT; CDR3: CASSFSAVSGNTIYF
size: NA; D: NA; J: TRBJ1-2; V: TRBV19; DNA: TGTGCCAGTAACGGACATACAGGAAACTATGGCTACACCTTC; CDR3: CASNGHTGNYGYTF